This T cell receptor (beta chain) emerged from a study of technical replicates of blood from several donors. Profiling relied on immunoSEQ multiplex PCR, and the TCRdb table lists in-frame clones only, not all of them. The sample contains some 11,000 clones, 90% to 95% of which appear only once. Germline CDR1 and CDR2: SGHVS and FNYEAQ. The CDR3 spans 18 residues. The V segment lost 5 bases and the J segment 7 bases; nucleotides outside the gene matches: 20. The specimen sequenced was PBMCs. This chain connects TRBV7-6 to TRBJ1-2; 9 nucleotides line up with TRBD1. The TCR originated in a human donor in good health. The CDR3 bases are TGTGCCAGCAGCCCCACCGGGACAGGGAGGCTACGCGCTTTTGGCTACACCTTC. Encoded protein: CASSPTGTGRLRAFGYTF. The whole variable domain, filled in from reference TRBV7-6 and TRBJ1-2, reads GAGVSQSPRYKVTKRGQDVALRCDPISGHVSLYWYRQALGQGPEFLTYFNYEAQQDKSGLPNDRFSAERPEGSISTLTIQRTEQRDSAMYRCASSPTGTGRLRAFGYTFGSGTRLTVV.